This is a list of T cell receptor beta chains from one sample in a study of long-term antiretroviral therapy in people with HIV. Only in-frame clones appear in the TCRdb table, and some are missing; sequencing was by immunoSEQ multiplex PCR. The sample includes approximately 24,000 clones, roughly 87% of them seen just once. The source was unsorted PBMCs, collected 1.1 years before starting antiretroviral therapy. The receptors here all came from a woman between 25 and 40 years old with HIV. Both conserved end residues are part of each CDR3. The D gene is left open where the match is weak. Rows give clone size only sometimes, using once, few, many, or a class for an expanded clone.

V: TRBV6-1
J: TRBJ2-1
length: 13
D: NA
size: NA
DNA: TGTGCCGTGGGGCGGCTTACCTACAATGAGCAGTTCTTC
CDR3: CAVGRLTYNEQFF

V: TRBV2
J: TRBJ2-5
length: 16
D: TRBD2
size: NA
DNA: TGTGCCAGCAGTGACGAACCGGGACTAGCACCAGGGACCCAGTACTTC
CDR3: CASSDEPGLAPGTQYF

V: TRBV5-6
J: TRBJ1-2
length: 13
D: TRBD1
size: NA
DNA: TGTGCCAGCAGTTTGGACAGGAACTATGGCTACACCTTC
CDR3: CASSLDRNYGYTF

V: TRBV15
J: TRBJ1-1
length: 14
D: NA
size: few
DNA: TGTGCCACCAGCAACTCGAACAGGAACACTGAAGCTTTCTTT
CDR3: CATSNSNRNTEAFF

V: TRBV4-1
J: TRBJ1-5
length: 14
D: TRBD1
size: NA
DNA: TGCGCCAGCAGTCAGGGACAGGGGGATCAGCCCCAGCATTTT
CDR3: CASSQGQGDQPQHF

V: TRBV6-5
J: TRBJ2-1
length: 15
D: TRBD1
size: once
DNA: TGTGCCAGCAGCCCCCGGGACAGCACATACAATGAGCAGTTCTTC
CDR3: CASSPRDSTYNEQFF

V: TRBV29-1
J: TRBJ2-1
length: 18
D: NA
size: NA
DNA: TGCAGCGTTGAATATCATAGAGGGCTAAGCAACTCCTACAATGAGCAGTTCTTC
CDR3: CSVEYHRGLSNSYNEQFF

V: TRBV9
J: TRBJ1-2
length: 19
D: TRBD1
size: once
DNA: TGTGCCAGCAGCGGACCCGGGGGGACAGGGGCGAAAGCTAACTATGGCTACACCTTC
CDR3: CASSGPGGTGAKANYGYTF

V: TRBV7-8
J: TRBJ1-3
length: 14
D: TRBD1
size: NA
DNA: TGTGCCAGCAGCCCTCAGGACAGGGGAAACACCATATATTTT
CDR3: CASSPQDRGNTIYF

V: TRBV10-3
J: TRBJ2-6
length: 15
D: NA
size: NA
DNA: TGTGCCATCAGTGAGAGGGGGTCTGGGGCCAACGTCCTGACTTTC
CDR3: CAISERGSGANVLTF

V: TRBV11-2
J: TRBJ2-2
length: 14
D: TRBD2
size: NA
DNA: TGTGCCAGCAGCCTAACTAGCGTGGGCGGGGAGCTGTTTTTT
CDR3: CASSLTSVGGELFF

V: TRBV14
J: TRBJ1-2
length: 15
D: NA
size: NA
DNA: TGTGCCAGCAGCCAAAGCCAGAGAGCTAACTATGGCTACACCTTC
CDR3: CASSQSQRANYGYTF

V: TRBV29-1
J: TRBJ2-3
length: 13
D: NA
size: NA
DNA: TGCAGCGTCACGGGGGAGATCACAGATACGCAGTATTTT
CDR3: CSVTGEITDTQYF

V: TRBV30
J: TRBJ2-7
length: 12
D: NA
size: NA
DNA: TGTGCCTGGAGTAGGGCAAACTACGAGCAGTACTTC
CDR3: CAWSRANYEQYF

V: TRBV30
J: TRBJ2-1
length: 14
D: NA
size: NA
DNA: TGTGCCTGGAGTGATACGAGCTCCTACAATGAGCAGTTCTTC
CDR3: CAWSDTSSYNEQFF

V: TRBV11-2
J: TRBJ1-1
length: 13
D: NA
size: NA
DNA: TGTGCCAGCAGCTTAGTAGGGAACACTGAAGCTTTCTTT
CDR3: CASSLVGNTEAFF

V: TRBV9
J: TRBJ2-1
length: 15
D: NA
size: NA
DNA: TGTGCCAGCAGCTCGACCCCCATGGCCTACAATGAGCAGTTCTTC
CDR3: CASSSTPMAYNEQFF

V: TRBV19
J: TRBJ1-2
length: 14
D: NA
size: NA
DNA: TGTGCCAGTACCGCCGAGGTGCAGGGCTATGGCTACACCTTC
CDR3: CASTAEVQGYGYTF

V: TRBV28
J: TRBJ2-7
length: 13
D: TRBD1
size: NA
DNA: TGTGCCAGCTCAAAGGGGGCTATCTACGAGCAGTACTTC
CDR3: CASSKGAIYEQYF

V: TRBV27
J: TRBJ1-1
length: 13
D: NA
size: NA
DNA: TGTGCCAGTTCATCCCGGGAGAACACTGAAGCTTTCTTT
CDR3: CASSSRENTEAFF

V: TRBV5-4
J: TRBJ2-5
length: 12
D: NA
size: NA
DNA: TGTGCCAGCAGCTTGGGGTTGGAGACCCAGTACTTC
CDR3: CASSLGLETQYF

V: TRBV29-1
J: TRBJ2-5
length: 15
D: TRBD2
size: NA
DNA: TGCAGCGTTGTAGGGCTAGCGGGGTTCGGGGAGACCCAGTACTTC
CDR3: CSVVGLAGFGETQYF

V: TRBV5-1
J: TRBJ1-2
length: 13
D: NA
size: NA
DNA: TGCGCCAGCAGCTTGTTAGGGTCCAGTGGCTACACCTTC
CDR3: CASSLLGSSGYTF

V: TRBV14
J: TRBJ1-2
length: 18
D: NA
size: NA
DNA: TGTGCCAGCAGCCAAATTGGTCCCAGGCCCGGGGCGACCTATGGCTACACCTTC
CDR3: CASSQIGPRPGATYGYTF

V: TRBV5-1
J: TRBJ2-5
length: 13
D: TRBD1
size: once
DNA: TGCGCCACCAGACAGGGGGCGCAAGAGACCCAGTACTTC
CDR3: CATRQGAQETQYF

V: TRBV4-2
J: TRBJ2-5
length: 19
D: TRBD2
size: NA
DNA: TGTGCCAGCAGCCAAGAAGGAGGACTAGCGGGGGGATCCCAAGAGACCCAGTACTTC
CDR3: CASSQEGGLAGGSQETQYF

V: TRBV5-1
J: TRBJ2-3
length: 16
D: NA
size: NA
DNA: TGCGCCAGCAGCAACGGACAGCTATCTAGCACAGATACGCAGTATTTT
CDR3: CASSNGQLSSTDTQYF

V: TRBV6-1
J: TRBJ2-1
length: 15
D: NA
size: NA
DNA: TGTGCCAGCAGTGAACGGGTCTATGGTTACAATGAGCAGTTCTTC
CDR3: CASSERVYGYNEQFF

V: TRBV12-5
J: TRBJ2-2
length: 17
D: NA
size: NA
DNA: TGTGCTAGTGGGCCCACCGGTGGGATCTATCTCACGGGGGAGCTGTTTTTT
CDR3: CASGPTGGIYLTGELFF

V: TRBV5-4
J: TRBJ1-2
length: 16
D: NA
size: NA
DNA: TGTGCCAGCAGCTTGGGACCTGGCGTGGGTGACTATGGCTACACCTTC
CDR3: CASSLGPGVGDYGYTF

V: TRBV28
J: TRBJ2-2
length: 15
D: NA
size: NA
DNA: TGTGCCAGCAGTGGGGACGTACTAAACACCGGGGAGCTGTTTTTT
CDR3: CASSGDVLNTGELFF

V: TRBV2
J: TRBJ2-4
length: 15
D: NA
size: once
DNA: TGTGCCAGCAGATCCCTGCGGGGTTCCAAAAACATTCAGTACTTC
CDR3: CASRSLRGSKNIQYF

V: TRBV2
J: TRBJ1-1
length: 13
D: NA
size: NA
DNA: TGTGCCAGCAGTGAAGCTACAGGAGCTGAAGCTTTCTTT
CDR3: CASSEATGAEAFF

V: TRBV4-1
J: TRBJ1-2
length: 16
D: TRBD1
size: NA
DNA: TGCGCCAGCAGCCAAGGCAGGGGGCTAGGTAGCTATGGCTACACCTTC
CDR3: CASSQGRGLGSYGYTF

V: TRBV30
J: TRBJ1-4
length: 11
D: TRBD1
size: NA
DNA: TGTGCCTGGAGGGGACAGGGGTTACTGTTTTTT
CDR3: CAWRGQGLLFF

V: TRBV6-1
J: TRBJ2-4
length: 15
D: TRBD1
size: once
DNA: TGTGCCAGCAGTGTGTTGCTTGTGACAGGGGACATTCAGTACTTC
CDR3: CASSVLLVTGDIQYF

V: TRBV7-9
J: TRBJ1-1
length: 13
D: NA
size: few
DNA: TGTGCCAGCAGCCCAACCTTAGGCACTGAAGCTTTCTTT
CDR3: CASSPTLGTEAFF

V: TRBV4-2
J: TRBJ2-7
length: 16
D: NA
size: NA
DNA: TGTGCCAGCAGCCGAACCCAGGGGACCCCCGCCTACGAGCAGTACTTC
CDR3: CASSRTQGTPAYEQYF

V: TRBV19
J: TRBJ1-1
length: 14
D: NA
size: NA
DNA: TGTGCCAGTAGAACCGGGACATCGAACACTGAAGCTTTCTTT
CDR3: CASRTGTSNTEAFF

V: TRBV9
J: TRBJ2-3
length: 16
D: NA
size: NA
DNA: TGTGCCAGCAGCGGCTCCTATCAGGGCTTCACAGATACGCAGTATTTT
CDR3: CASSGSYQGFTDTQYF